This T cell receptor beta chain stems from a study of regulatory T cells in long-lasting Graves disease. Study overall: Newly diagnosed Graves' patients had taken antithyroid drugs under 3 months. General study points: TCR diversity in persistent Graves' patients was below that of newly diagnosed ones.

Time point indicated: newly diagnosed GD, antithyroid drugs for less than 3 months. The TCR library was made from RNA extracted from PBMCs. As to this clonotype: As yet, its antigen is unknown.

Building the TCR beta libraries relied on iRepertoire HTBI primers, and CDR3 regions underwent Arm-PCR. TCRdb re-analysed the multiplex PCR reads in MiXCR, keeping a single row per CDR3 protein. The sample has a few hundred thousand distinct CDR3 sequences, around 20% seen once. J gave up 6 bases and V 4 bases, and 3 bases lay outside the gene matches. The CDR3 is 13 residues long. CDR1 is SGHAT, CDR2 FQNNGV, per germline. These data were likewise used in another study, on T cells in Graves' hyperthyroidism and ophthalmopathy. In that study: An absence of ophthalmopathy progression within 18 months meant stable Graves' hyperthyroidism. Researchers barred patients who had uncontrolled infection, other autoimmune disease, pregnancy or lactation.

This sequence joins TRBV11-2 and TRBJ2-1; 7 bases match TRBD2. The TCR comes from a woman younger than 45 with Graves disease. This sample comprised peripheral blood mononuclear cells (PBMCs), obtained at new diagnosis, from a patient treated with antithyroid drugs. This chain's CDR3 is CASSSLATNEQFF. The CDR3 nucleotides are TGTGCCAGCAGCTCACTAGCGACCAATGAGCAGTTCTTC.